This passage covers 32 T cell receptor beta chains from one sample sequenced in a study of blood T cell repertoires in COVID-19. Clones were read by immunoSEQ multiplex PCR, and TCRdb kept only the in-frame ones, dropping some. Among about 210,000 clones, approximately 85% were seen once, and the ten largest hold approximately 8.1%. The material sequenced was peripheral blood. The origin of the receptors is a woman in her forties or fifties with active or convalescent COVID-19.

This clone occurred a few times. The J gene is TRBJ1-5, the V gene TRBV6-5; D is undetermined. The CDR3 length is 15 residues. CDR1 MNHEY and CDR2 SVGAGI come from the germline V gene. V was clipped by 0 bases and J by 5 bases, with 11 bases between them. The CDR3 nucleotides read TGTGCCAGCAGTTACTCGATCCAGTTTGATCAGCCCCAGCATTTT. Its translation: CASSYSIQFDQPQHF.

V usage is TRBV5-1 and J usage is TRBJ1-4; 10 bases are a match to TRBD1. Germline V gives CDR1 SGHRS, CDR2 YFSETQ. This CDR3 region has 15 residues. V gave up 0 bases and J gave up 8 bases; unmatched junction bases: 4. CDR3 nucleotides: TGCGCCAGCAGCTTGGGGGACAGGGGCCGCGAAAAACTGTTTTTT. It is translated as CASSLGDRGREKLFF.

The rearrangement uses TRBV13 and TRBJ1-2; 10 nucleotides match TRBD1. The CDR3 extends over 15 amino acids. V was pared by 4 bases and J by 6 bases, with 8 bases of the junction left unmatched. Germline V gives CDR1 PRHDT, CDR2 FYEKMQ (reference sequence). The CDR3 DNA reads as TGTGCCAGCAGCTCTGACAGGGGGCTTTTCCATGGCTACACCTTC. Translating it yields CASSSDRGLFHGYTF.

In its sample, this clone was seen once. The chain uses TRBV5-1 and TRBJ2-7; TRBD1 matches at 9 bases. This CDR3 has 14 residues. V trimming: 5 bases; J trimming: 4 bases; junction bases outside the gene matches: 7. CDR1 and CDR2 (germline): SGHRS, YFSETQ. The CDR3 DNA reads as TGCGCCAGCAGGGAGACCGGGACAGGGTACGAGCAGTACTTC. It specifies CASRETGTGYEQYF.

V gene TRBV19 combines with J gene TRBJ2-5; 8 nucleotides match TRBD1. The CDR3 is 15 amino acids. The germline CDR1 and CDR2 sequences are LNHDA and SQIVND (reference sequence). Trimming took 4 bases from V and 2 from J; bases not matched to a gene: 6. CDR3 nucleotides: TGTGCCAGTAGTACCTCCGGGACAGGTCAAGAGACCCAGTACTTC. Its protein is CASSTSGTGQETQYF.

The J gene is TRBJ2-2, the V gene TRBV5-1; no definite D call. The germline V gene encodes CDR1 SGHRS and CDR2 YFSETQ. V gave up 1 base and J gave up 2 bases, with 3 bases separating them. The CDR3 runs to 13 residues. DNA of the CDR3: TGCGCCAGCAGCTTGACTAACACCGGGGAGCTGTTTTTT. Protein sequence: CASSLTNTGELFF.

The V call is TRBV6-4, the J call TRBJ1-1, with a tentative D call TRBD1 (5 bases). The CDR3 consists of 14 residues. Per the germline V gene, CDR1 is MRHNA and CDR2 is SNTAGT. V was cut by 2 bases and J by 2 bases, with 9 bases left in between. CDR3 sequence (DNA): TGTGCCAGCAGTGACAGGGGCGAAAACACTGAAGCTTTCTTT. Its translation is CASSDRGENTEAFF.

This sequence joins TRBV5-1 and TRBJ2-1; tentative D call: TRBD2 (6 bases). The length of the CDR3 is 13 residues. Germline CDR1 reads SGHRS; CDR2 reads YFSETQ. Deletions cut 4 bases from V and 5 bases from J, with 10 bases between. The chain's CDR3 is CASSPGLHNEQFF. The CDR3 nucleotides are TGCGCCAGCAGCCCCGGACTACACAATGAGCAGTTCTTC.

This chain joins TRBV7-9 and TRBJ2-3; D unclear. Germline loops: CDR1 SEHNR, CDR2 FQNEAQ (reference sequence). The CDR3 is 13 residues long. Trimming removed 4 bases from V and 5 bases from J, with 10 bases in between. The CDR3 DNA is TGTGCCAGCAGCTCCGTCCCGGGAGATACGCAGTATTTT. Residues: CASSSVPGDTQYF.

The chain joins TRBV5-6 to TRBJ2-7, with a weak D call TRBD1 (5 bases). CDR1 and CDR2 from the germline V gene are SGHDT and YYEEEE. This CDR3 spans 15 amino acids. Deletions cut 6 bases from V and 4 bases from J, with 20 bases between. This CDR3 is CASTQPRQGNYEQYF. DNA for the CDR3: TGTGCCAGCACCCAGCCAAGGCAGGGTAATTACGAGCAGTACTTC.

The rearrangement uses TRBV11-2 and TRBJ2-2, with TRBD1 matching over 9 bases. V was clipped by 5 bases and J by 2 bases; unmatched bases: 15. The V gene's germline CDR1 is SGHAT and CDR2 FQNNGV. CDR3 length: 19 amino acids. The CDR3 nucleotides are TGTGCCAGCAGCCGGATCGCTCTTTGGGGACAGGGAAACACCGGGGAGCTGTTTTTT. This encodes CASSRIALWGQGNTGELFF.

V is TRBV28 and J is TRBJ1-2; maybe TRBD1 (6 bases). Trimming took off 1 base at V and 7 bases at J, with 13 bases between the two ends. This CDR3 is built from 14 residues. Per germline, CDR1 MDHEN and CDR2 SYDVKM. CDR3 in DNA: TGTGCCAGCAGTTTATCGGCAGGGGCGAGTGGCTACACCTTC. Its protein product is CASSLSAGASGYTF.

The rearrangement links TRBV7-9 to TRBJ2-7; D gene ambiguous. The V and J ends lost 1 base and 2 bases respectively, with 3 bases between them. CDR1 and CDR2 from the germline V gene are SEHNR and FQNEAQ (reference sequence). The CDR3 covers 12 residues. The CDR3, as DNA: TGTGCCAGCAGCTTAGGTACCTACGAGCAGTACGTC. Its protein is CASSLGTYEQYV.

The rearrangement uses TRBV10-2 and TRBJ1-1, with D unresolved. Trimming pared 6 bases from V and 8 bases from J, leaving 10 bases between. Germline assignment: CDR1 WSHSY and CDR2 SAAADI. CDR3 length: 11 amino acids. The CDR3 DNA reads TGCGCCAGCAGGACATTCAGCGAAGCTTTCTTT. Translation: CASRTFSEAFF.

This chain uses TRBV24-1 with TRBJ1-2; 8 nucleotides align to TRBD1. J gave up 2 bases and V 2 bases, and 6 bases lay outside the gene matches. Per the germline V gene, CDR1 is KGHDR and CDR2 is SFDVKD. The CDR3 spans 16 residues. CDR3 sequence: CATSDSRRQGNYGYTF. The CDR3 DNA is TGTGCCACCAGTGATTCCAGGCGACAGGGGAACTATGGCTACACCTTC.

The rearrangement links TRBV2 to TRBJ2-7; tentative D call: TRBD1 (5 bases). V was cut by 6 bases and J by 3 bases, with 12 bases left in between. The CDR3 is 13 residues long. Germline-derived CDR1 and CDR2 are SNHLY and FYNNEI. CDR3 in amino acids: CASSQTGIYEQYF. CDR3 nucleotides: TGTGCCAGCAGCCAAACAGGCATCTACGAGCAGTACTTC.

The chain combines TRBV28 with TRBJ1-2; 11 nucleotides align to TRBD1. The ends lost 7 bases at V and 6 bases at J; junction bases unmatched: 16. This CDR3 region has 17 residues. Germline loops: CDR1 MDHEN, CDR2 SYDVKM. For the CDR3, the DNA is TGTGCCAGCACCCTTTATCGGACAGGGGGCCCTCGGGATGGCTACACCTTC. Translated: CASTLYRTGGPRDGYTF.

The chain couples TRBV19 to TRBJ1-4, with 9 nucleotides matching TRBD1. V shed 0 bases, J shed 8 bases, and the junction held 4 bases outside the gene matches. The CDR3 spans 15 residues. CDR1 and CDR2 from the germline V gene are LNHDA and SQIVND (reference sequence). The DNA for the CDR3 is TGTGCCAGTAGTATAGATTGGGACAGGGACGAAAAACTGTTTTTT. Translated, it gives CASSIDWDRDEKLFF. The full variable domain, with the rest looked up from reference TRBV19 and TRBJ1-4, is DGGITQSPKYLFRKEGQNVTLSCEQNLNHDAMYWYRQDPGQGLRLIYYSQIVNDFQKGDIAEGYSVSREKKESFPLTVTSAQKNPTAFYLCASSIDWDRDEKLFFGSGTQLSVL.

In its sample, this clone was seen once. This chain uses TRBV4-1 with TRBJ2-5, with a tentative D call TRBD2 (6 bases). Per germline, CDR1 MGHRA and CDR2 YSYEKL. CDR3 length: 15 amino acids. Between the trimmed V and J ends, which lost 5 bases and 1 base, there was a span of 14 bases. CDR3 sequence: CASSSRAAGQETQYF. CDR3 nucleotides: TGCGCCAGCAGCTCGCGGGCAGCGGGCCAAGAGACCCAGTACTTC.

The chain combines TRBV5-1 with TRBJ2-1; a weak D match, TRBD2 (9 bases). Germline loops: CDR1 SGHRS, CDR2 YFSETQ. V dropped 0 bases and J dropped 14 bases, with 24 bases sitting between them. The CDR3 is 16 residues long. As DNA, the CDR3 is TGCGCCAGCAGCTTGGAGGCAGGGGGCAACAGACTAGCGGAGTTCTTC. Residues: CASSLEAGGNRLAEFF.

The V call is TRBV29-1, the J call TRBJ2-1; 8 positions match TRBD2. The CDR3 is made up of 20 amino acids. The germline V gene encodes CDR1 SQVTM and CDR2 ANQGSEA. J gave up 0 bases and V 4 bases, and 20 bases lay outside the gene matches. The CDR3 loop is CSVAPPRGNSGESSYNEQFF. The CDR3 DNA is TGCAGCGTTGCCCCCCCCCGGGGCAATAGCGGGGAAAGCTCCTACAATGAGCAGTTCTTC.

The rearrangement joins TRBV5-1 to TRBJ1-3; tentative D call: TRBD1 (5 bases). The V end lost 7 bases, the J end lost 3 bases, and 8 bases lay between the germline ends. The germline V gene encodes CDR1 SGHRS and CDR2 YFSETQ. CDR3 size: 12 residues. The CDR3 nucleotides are TGCGCCAGCTACGACAGTGGAAACACCATATATTTT. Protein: CASYDSGNTIYF.

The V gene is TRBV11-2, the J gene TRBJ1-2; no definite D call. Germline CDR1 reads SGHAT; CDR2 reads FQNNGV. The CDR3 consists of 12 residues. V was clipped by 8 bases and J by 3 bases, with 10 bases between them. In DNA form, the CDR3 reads TGTGCCAGCGCGGGCATCGACTATGGCTACACCTTC. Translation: CASAGIDYGYTF.

CDR3 sequence reads: CASSPLGLTGEGYTF. For the CDR3, the DNA is TGTGCCAGCAGCCCCCTGGGGCTGACAGGGGAAGGCTACACCTTC. V usage is TRBV4-2 and J usage is TRBJ1-2; 8 bases agree with TRBD1. The CDR3 is 15 amino acids. V trimming: 4 bases; J trimming: 8 bases; junction bases outside the gene matches: 12. Germline V gene sequence: CDR1 LGHNA, CDR2 YNFKEQ.

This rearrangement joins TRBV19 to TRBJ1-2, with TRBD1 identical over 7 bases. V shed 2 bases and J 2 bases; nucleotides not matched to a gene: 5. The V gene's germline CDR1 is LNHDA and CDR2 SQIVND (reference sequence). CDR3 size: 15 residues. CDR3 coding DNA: TGTGCCAGTAGTATAACAGGGGACCCCAACTATGGCTACACCTTC. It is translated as CASSITGDPNYGYTF.

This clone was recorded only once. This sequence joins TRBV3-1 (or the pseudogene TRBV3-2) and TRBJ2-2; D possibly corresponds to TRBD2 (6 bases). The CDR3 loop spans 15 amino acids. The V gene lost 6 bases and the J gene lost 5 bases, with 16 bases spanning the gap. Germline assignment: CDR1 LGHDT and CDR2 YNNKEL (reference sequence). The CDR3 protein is CASSSGLTHTGELFF. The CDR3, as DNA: TGTGCCAGCAGTTCGGGACTGACCCATACCGGGGAGCTGTTTTTT.

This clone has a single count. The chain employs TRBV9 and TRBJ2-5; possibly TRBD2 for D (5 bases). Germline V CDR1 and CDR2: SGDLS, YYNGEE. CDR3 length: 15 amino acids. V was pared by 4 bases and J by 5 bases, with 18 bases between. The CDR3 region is CASSPRTGDGETQYF. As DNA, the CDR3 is TGTGCCAGCAGCCCCCGGACTGGGGATGGGGAGACCCAGTACTTC.

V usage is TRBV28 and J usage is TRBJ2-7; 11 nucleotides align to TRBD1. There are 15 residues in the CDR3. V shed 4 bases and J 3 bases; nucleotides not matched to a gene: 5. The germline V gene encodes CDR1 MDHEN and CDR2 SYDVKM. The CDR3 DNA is TGTGCCAGCAGTTCACCGGGACAGGGGGACTACGAGCAGTACGTC. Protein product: CASSSPGQGDYEQYV.

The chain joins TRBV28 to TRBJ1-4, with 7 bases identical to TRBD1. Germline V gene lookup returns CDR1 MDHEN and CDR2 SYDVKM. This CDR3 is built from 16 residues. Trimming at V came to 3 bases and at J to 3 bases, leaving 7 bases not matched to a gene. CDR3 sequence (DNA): TGTGCCAGCAGTTTCCCACAGGGGATAGCTAATGAAAAACTGTTTTTT. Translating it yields CASSFPQGIANEKLFF.

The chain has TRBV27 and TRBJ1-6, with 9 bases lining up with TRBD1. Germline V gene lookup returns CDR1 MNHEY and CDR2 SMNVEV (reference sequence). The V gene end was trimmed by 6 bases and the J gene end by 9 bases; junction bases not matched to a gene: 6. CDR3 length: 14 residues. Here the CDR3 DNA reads TGTGCCAGCAGGGGGACAGGGATGTCTTCACCCCTCCACTTT. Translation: CASRGTGMSSPLHF.

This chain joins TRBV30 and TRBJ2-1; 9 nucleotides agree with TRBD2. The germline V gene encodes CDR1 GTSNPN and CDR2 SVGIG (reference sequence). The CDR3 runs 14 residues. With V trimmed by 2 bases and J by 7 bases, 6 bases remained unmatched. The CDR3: CAWSQGLATNEQFF. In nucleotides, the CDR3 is TGTGCCTGGAGTCAGGGACTAGCCACAAATGAGCAGTTCTTC.

This CDR3 reads CASSLGTVDSSGYTF. CDR3 nucleotides: TGCGCCAGCAGCTTGGGTACGGTTGACAGCTCTGGCTACACCTTC. The V and J genes are TRBV5-1 and TRBJ1-2; maybe TRBD1 (5 bases). This CDR3 contains 15 residues. CDR1 and CDR2 (germline): SGHRS, YFSETQ. V lost 0 bases, J lost 7 bases, and 16 bases lay in between.